Each of the 8 T cell receptor beta chains below was sequenced from the same sample in a study of T cell repertoires in cytomegalovirus infection. TCRdb re-called the reads through MiXCR, storing one row per CDR3 protein. In the table there are some 800,000 distinct CDR3 sequences, about 33% of which are singletons. Their antigens remain unidentified. The sequencing used cultured CD8+ T cells from PBMCs, collected from culture after CMV antigen stimulation. The source is a human donor in good health (CMV status not recorded). Some clones in this sample may be carry-over from other donors' samples.

In this sample, this clonotype turned up a few times. The missing conserved phenylalanine or tryptophan at the end of this CDR3 makes a read error likely. The DNA is omitted, as the CDR3 cannot be located on it reliably, and the CDR3 follows TCRdb's listing. The chain carries TRBV12-3 or TRBV12-4 and TRBJ2-5; the table's D call, TRBD2, was not checked against the DNA. The CDR3 spans 13 amino acids, including both terminal residues. This CDR3 reads CASSPGLAGAPYL.

This clonotype has just a few counts. The chain combines TRBV6-6 with TRBJ2-7; 9 bases agree with TRBD1. V lost 5 bases and J lost 2; bases outside the gene matches: 7. CDR1 and CDR2 (germline): MNHNY, SVGAGI (reference sequence). There are 15 residues in the CDR3. The CDR3 nucleotides are TGTGCCAGCAGTCCAACCAGACAGGGGGCCTACGAGCAGTACTTC. It translates to CASSPTRQGAYEQYF.

V gene TRBV15 combines with J gene TRBJ1-2, with a possible D match to TRBD1 (5 bases). The V gene's germline CDR1 is LNHNV and CDR2 YYDKDF (reference sequence). Trimming took off 0 bases at V and 1 base at J, with 18 bases between the two ends. This CDR3 contains 18 residues. CDR3 amino acids: CATSREPLTGALNYGYTF. CDR3 nucleotides: TGTGCCACCAGCAGAGAACCCCTCACAGGAGCCCTTAACTATGGCTACACCTTC.

This chain links TRBV27 with TRBJ2-2; D is unresolved. In germline, CDR1 is MNHEY, CDR2 SMNVEV (reference sequence). Trimming removed 0 bases from V and 6 bases from J, with 11 bases in between. The CDR3 spans 15 residues. CDR3 region: CASSLSSGWPGELFF. The CDR3 DNA sequence: TGTGCCAGCAGTTTATCCTCCGGGTGGCCCGGGGAGCTGTTTTTT.

The J gene is TRBJ2-5, the V gene TRBV4-2, with D uncertain. This CDR3 comprises 15 residues. Per germline, CDR1 LGHNA and CDR2 YNFKEQ. V was clipped by 0 bases and J by 1 base, with 9 bases between them. CDR3 in DNA: TGTGCCAGCAGCCAAGATGGCCGAAGCCAAGAGACCCAGTACTTC. As protein: CASSQDGRSQETQYF.

This clonotype turned up a few times. V is TRBV6-1 and J is TRBJ1-1; TRBD1 matches 7 bases. V dropped 7 bases and J dropped 6; count of bases not matched to a gene: 11. Germline CDR1 MNHNS, CDR2 SASEGT. The length of the CDR3 is 14 residues. As DNA, the CDR3 is TGTGCCAGCAATCCTCGACCCGGGACAGCTGAAGCTTTCTTT. Its translation: CASNPRPGTAEAFF.

V and J are TRBV10-3 and TRBJ2-2, with 11 bases aligning to TRBD1. J gave up 2 bases and V 9 bases, and 5 bases lay outside the gene matches. This CDR3 spans 15 amino acids. Germline V gene data show CDR1 as ENHRY and CDR2 as SYGVKD. The CDR3 reads CAILGQGENTGELFF. The CDR3 nucleotides read TGTGCCATTCTGGGACAGGGGGAAAACACCGGGGAGCTGTTTTTT.

In its sample, this clonotype was seen a few times. The rearrangement uses TRBV12-3 or TRBV12-4 and TRBJ2-1; D possibly corresponds to TRBD1 (5 bases). V lost 3 bases and J lost 3, with 9 bases in between. This CDR3 is 14 amino acids long. The CDR3 DNA reads TGTGCCAGCAGTTTGGCGCAGGGCTACAATGAGCAGTTCTTC. It yields the protein CASSLAQGYNEQFF.